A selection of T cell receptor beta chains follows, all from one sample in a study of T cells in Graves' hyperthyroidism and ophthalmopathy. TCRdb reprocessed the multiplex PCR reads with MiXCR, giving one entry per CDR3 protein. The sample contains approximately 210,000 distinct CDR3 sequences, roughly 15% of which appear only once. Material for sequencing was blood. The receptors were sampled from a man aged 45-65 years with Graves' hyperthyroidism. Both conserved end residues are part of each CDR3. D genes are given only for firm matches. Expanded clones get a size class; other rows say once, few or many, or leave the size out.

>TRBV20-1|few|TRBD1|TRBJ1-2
TGCAGTGCCCCAGGACAGGGGGGCTTCACCGGCGGTGGCTACACCTTC
CSAPGQGGFTGGGYTF
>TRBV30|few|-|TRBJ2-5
TGTGCCTGGAGTACAGGGACGGCCGGGACCCAGTACTTC
CAWSTGTAGTQYF
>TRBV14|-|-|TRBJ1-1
TGTGCCAGCAGCCAACTAATAGGGGTGAACACTGAAGCTTTCTTT
CASSQLIGVNTEAFF
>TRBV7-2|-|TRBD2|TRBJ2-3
TGTGCCAGCAGCTATTGGACTAGCGGGAGGGATACGCAGTATTTT
CASSYWTSGRDTQYF
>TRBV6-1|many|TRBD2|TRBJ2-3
TGTGCCAGCAGTGAAGCAGCGGGAGGGGCAGATACGCAGTATTTT
CASSEAAGGADTQYF
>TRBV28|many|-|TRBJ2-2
TGTGCCAGCAGGCCGGGACATATGAACACCGGGGAGCTGTTTTTT
CASRPGHMNTGELFF
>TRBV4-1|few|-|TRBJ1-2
TGCGCCAGCAGCCAAGATGGCGGGGGCGGCGGCTACACCTTC
CASSQDGGGGGYTF
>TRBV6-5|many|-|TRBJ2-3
TGTGCCAGCAGTTACGGGACCAGCGATACAGATACGCAGTATTTT
CASSYGTSDTDTQYF
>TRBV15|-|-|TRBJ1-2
TGTGCCACCAGCAGAGTCTACGTATCTAACTATGGCTACACCTTC
CATSRVYVSNYGYTF
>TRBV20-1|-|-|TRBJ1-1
TGCAGTGCTAGAGATTTCCGGGCGTCCCCGGAGACTGAAGCTTTCTTT
CSARDFRASPETEAFF
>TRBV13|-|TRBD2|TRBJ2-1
TGTGCCAGCAGCTTACAGGGGGTGAGCGGGAGGGCCCAGCAGTTCTTC
CASSLQGVSGRAQQFF
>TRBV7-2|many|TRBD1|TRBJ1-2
TGTGCCAGCAGCGCTTACAGGGGTGGCGGCTACACCTTC
CASSAYRGGGYTF
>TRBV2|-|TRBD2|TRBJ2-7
TGTGCCAGTAGTCCCGGGCAGTGGCTAGCGGCATCCTACGAGCAGTACTTC
CASSPGQWLAASYEQYF
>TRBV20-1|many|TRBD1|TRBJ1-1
TGCAGTGCTACAGATCGGACAGGGGGACGATATAACACTGAAGCTTTCTTT
CSATDRTGGRYNTEAFF
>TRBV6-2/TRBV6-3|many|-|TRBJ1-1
TGTGCCAGCAGTAATACAGGGAGCACTGAAGCTTTCTTT
CASSNTGSTEAFF
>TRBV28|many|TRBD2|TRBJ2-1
TGTGCCAGCAGTTTATTAGCGGGAGGGCTCCCTCCGAATGAGCAGTTCTTC
CASSLLAGGLPPNEQFF
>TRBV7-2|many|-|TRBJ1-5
TGTGCCAGCAGCGTACAGGGCCAGCCCCAGCATTTT
CASSVQGQPQHF
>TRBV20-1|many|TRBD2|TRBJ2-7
TGCAGTGCCACAAAGGTGCGGGGGGGAGGACGGTACGAGCAGTACTTC
CSATKVRGGGRYEQYF
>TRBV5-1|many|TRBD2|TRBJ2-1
TGCGCCAGCAGCTCAGGACTAGCGGGAGGGCAGGATGAGCAGTTCTTC
CASSSGLAGGQDEQFF
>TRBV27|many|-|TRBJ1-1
TGTGCCAGCAGTTTATCTGCCGCCGGAAACACTGAAGCTTTCTTT
CASSLSAAGNTEAFF
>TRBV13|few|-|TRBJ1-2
TGTGCCAGCAGGGTAAGGCAGGGCCCCTATGGCTACACCTTC
CASRVRQGPYGYTF
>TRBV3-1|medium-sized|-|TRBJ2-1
TGTGCCAGCAGCCCCGCGGCTAGCATCAATGAGCAGTTCTTC
CASSPAASINEQFF
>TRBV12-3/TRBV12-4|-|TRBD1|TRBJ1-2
TGTGCCAGCAGTCCCCGACAGGGTACGCTCTATGGCTACACCTTC
CASSPRQGTLYGYTF
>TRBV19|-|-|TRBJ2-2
TGTGCCAGTAGTAGCATGCTGAACACCGGGGAGCTGTTTTTT
CASSSMLNTGELFF
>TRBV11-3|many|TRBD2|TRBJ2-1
TGTGCCAGCAGCTCTTTGAGCGGGAGGGCCCATGAGCAGTTCTTC
CASSSLSGRAHEQFF
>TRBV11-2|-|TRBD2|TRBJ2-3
TGTGCCTGCAGCCCAACCCTTTTCGGGGGGACTGGAAGAACAGATACGCAGTATTTT
CACSPTLFGGTGRTDTQYF
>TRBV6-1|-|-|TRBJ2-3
TGTGCCAGCAGACGACAGGAACCCGTAAGCACAGATACGCAGTATTTT
CASRRQEPVSTDTQYF
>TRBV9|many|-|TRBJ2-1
TGTGCCAGCAGCGACCCCGGGACTGGACGTAATGAGCAGTTCTTC
CASSDPGTGRNEQFF
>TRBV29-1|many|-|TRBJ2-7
TGCAGCGTTGGTGGGGCTAGTAGTCCCCATGAGCAGTACTTC
CSVGGASSPHEQYF
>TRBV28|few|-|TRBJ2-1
TGTGCCAGCAGTTTCTCTAGAGGCCGTGAGCAGTTCTTC
CASSFSRGREQFF
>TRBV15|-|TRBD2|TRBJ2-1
TGTGCCACCAGCAAAGGGACTAGCGGGAGGGGGAATGAGCAGTTCTTC
CATSKGTSGRGNEQFF
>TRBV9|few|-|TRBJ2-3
TGTGCCAGCAGCGTAGGAGGAAGAATTGCCACAGATACGCAGTATTTT
CASSVGGRIATDTQYF
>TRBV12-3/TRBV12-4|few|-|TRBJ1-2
TGTGCCAGCAGTTTCGGCCAGGCAGGCTATGGCTACGCCTTC
CASSFGQAGYGYAF
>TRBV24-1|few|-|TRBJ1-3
TGTGCCACCAGTGATTTTGAGGGACACTCTGGAAACACCATATATTTT
CATSDFEGHSGNTIYF
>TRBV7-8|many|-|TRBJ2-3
TGTGCCAGCAGCTTCGTGTACACAGATACGCAGTATTTT
CASSFVYTDTQYF
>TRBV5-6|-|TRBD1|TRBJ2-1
TGTGCCAGCAGCTTTGGATGGACAGGGGGCAATGAGCAGTTCTTC
CASSFGWTGGNEQFF
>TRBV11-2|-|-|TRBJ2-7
TGTGCCAGCAGCTCCCCGGCTAGCTCCTACGAGCAGTACTTC
CASSSPASSYEQYF
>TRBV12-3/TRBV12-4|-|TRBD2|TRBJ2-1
TGTGCCAGCAGCCCGAGTAGCGGGAAATACAATGAGCAGTTCTTC
CASSPSSGKYNEQFF
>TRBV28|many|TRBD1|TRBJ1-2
TGTGCCAGCAGCCGAACAGGGACAGGGGTTAACTATGGCTACACCTTC
CASSRTGTGVNYGYTF
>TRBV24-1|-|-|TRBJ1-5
TGTGCCACCAGTGCTGGGGGGAATCAGCCCCAGCATTTT
CATSAGGNQPQHF
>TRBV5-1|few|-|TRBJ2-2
TGCGCCAGCAGAATCGGGACCGTTAACACCGGGGAGCTGTTTTTT
CASRIGTVNTGELFF
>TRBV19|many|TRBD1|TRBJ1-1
TGTGCCAGTAGTATTCGGGGACAGGGGGTGCGTGGCACTGAAGCTTTCTTT
CASSIRGQGVRGTEAFF
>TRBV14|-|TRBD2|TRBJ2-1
TGTGCCAGCAGCCCGCTGCTAGCGGGAGGGGGGGATGAGCAGTTCTTC
CASSPLLAGGGDEQFF
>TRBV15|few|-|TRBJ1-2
TGTGCCACCAGCCCCACGGGACGTATCATCGGTGGCTACACCTTC
CATSPTGRIIGGYTF
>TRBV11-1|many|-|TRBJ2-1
TGTGCCAGCAGCTTATCTCCGGACTCCTACAATGAGCAGTTCTTC
CASSLSPDSYNEQFF
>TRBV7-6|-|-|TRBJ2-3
TGTGCCAGCAGCTTAGCCGGCACTGGGGTCCATACGCAGTATTTT
CASSLAGTGVHTQYF
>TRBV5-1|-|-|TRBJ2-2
TGCGCCAGCAGCTTGTTTCGGGACAAGAACACCGGGGAGCTGTTTTTT
CASSLFRDKNTGELFF
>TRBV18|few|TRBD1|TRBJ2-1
TGTGCCAGCTCACGCGACAGGGGCTACGAGCAGTTCTTC
CASSRDRGYEQFF
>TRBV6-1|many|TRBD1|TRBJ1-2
TGTGCCAGCAGTGCAGACAGGGTGGATGGCTACACCTTC
CASSADRVDGYTF